Below, 21 T cell receptor beta chains from the same sample are listed, as sequenced in a study of CD4 T cells in relation to SARS-CoV-2 and coronaviruses. Assay: immunoSEQ multiplex PCR; the TCRdb copy retains only in-frame clones and omits some. The data contain more than 20,000 clones, 77% of them seen just once; the ten biggest clones take up about 15%. The unexposed donors gave CD4+ T cells in about 2011-2018, prior to COVID-19. The cells were cultured for less than twelve days before CD4+ T cells were isolated. Their recognized antigens are unknown. The sample was CD4+ T cells from PBMCs, cultured in vitro. The receptor source for this set is a human donor in good health.

This sequence joins TRBV19 and TRBJ1-2; a possible D gene is TRBD1 (6 bases). The CDR3 spans 14 residues. Germline V gene lookup returns CDR1 LNHDA and CDR2 SQIVND (reference sequence). V was clipped by 8 bases and J by 0 bases, with 13 bases between them. CDR3 DNA sequence: TGTGCCAGTCACTTCAGGGGCGCTAACTATGGCTACACCTTC. It yields the protein CASHFRGANYGYTF.

The chain links TRBV7-2 to TRBJ1-1; no clear D gene. V was clipped by 1 base and J by 6 bases, with 9 bases between them. Germline V gene data show CDR1 as SGHTA and CDR2 as FQGNSA. The CDR3 runs to 13 residues. This chain's CDR3 is CASSLVRSAEAFF. The CDR3 coding sequence is TGTGCCAGCAGCTTAGTGAGGTCCGCTGAAGCTTTCTTT.

The chain links TRBV10-3 to TRBJ2-2, with D perhaps given as TRBD1 or TRBD2 (5 bases each). The V and J ends lost 10 bases and 8 bases respectively, with 11 bases between them. The CDR3 spans 11 residues. Germline V gives CDR1 ENHRY, CDR2 SYGVKD. CDR3 bases: TGTGCCACCTCCGGGGCAGGGGAGCTGTTTTTT. It is translated as CATSGAGELFF.

The chain joins TRBV9 to TRBJ1-5, with D uncertain. CDR3 length: 15 residues. Germline CDR1 reads SGDLS; CDR2 reads YYNGEE. V shed 7 bases and J shed 0 bases, with 14 bases lying between them. CDR3 coding DNA: TGTGCCAGCGGACGAGGGCCCTATAGCAATCAGCCCCAGCATTTT. This codes for CASGRGPYSNQPQHF.

The V gene is TRBV28, the J gene TRBJ2-3; either TRBD1 or TRBD2 may fit D (5 bases each). The germline CDR1 and CDR2 sequences are MDHEN and SYDVKM. The CDR3 totals 13 residues. The V end was cut by 5 bases, the J end by 12 bases, with 18 bases between. This chain's CDR3 is CASSPGDGQGQYF. CDR3 coding DNA: TGTGCCAGCAGTCCTGGGGACGGTCAGGGACAGTATTTT.

The chain employs TRBV6-5 and TRBJ1-4; unclear D gene. This CDR3 region has 15 residues. Trimming removed 6 bases at V and 7 bases at J, with 18 bases between. Germline V lookup: CDR1 MNHEY, CDR2 SVGAGI. CDR3 loop: CASSPGSTEGEKLFF. DNA for the CDR3: TGTGCCAGCAGCCCCGGTTCAACGGAAGGTGAAAAACTGTTTTTT.

V usage is TRBV6-5 and J usage is TRBJ2-1; maybe TRBD2 (6 bases). Trimming cost V 7 bases and J 9 bases, with 16 bases left between them. This CDR3 spans 13 amino acids. CDR1 is MNHEY and CDR2 is SVGAGI in the germline V gene. This CDR3 reads CASKNLAGSEQFF. CDR3 in DNA: TGTGCCAGCAAAAACTTGGCGGGGAGTGAGCAGTTCTTC.

The rearrangement uses TRBV4-2 and TRBJ1-1; 10 bases align to TRBD1. Germline V gives CDR1 LGHNA, CDR2 YNFKEQ. The CDR3 is 16 residues long. V lost 2 bases, J lost 1 base, and 4 bases stayed unmatched. CDR3 amino acids: CASSQLGQGGNTEAFF. The CDR3 nucleotides are TGTGCCAGCAGCCAACTTGGACAGGGGGGGAACACTGAAGCTTTCTTT.

This clone has just one count. DNA for the CDR3: TGTGCCAGCAGCGCCGCGAACCAGGGGGCGCGATATGGCTACACCTTC. It specifies CASSAANQGARYGYTF. The chain carries TRBV3-1 (or the pseudogene TRBV3-2) and TRBJ1-2, with 8 bases aligning to TRBD1. With V trimmed by 5 bases and J by 5 bases, 13 bases remained unmatched. Germline CDR1 and CDR2: LGHDT and YNNKEL (reference sequence). This CDR3 region has 16 residues.

This clone was seen a few times. The chain uses TRBV6-5 and TRBJ1-1, with no clear D. The V end lost 8 bases, the J end lost 0 bases, and 7 bases lay between the germline ends. Per germline, CDR1 MNHEY and CDR2 SVGAGI. The CDR3 extends over 12 amino acids. The CDR3 nucleotides are TGTGCCAGCGGACGGATGAACACTGAAGCTTTCTTT. Translation: CASGRMNTEAFF.

The V call is TRBV2, the J call TRBJ2-5; TRBD1 is a possible D gene (5 bases). This CDR3 has 15 residues. Germline V CDR1 and CDR2: SNHLY, FYNNEI. V shed 6 bases and J shed 4 bases, with 18 bases lying between them. In DNA, the CDR3 is TGTGCCAGCAGATTAGGGGCAGCATGGGGAGAGACCCAGTACTTC. Encoded protein: CASRLGAAWGETQYF.

V usage is TRBV20-1 and J usage is TRBJ1-5; 11 bases align to TRBD1. Germline V gene sequence: CDR1 DFQATT, CDR2 SNEGSKA (reference sequence). Trimming at V came to 3 bases and at J to 7 bases, leaving 14 bases not matched to a gene. The CDR3 is made up of 17 amino acids. As DNA, the CDR3 is TGCAGTGCTAGTGGACAGGGGGCGCGGTTGTCGTCCCAGCCCCAGCATTTT. Translating it yields CSASGQGARLSSQPQHF.

V is TRBV19 and J is TRBJ2-1; D gene uncertain. Deletions cut 5 bases from V and 5 bases from J, with 10 bases between. The CDR3 is made up of 13 amino acids. The germline gives CDR1 LNHDA, CDR2 SQIVND (reference sequence). CDR3 loop: CASSVIAHNEQFF. The DNA for the CDR3 is TGTGCCAGTAGTGTTATAGCACACAATGAGCAGTTCTTC.

This clone was seen more than once but under ten times. This chain links TRBV28 with TRBJ1-4; the D is unclear. This CDR3 spans 13 amino acids. Per the germline V gene, CDR1 is MDHEN and CDR2 is SYDVKM. Between the trimmed V and J ends, which lost 3 bases and 8 bases, there was a span of 10 bases. CDR3 amino acids: CASSFPVREKLFF. The CDR3 DNA sequence: TGTGCCAGCAGTTTCCCGGTTCGGGAAAAACTGTTTTTT.

The chain couples TRBV30 to TRBJ1-4; D gene ambiguous. The CDR3 sequence is 14 residues long. The V and J ends lost 5 bases and 0 bases respectively, with 10 bases between them. Germline values: CDR1 GTSNPN, CDR2 SVGIG (reference sequence). CDR3 coding DNA: TGTGCCTGGGCCCCGGCCCCAACTAATGAAAAACTGTTTTTT. Protein product: CAWAPAPTNEKLFF.

The chain employs TRBV14 and TRBJ2-7, with 8 bases aligning to TRBD1. With 8 bases clipped from V and 4 bases from J, the junction kept 7 bases outside the gene matches. The CDR3 covers 13 residues. Per the germline V gene, CDR1 is SGHDN and CDR2 is FVKESK. CDR3 nucleotide sequence: TGTGCCAGCGAATACAGGGGGGCATACGAGCAGTACTTC. Translated: CASEYRGAYEQYF.

V gene TRBV12-3 or TRBV12-4 combines with J gene TRBJ1-6; the D is unclear. The V end was cut by 6 bases, the J end by 6 bases, with 6 bases between. The CDR3 totals 12 residues. CDR3 sequence reads: CASSPPNSPLHF. CDR3 nucleotides: TGTGCCAGCAGCCCACCTAATTCACCCCTCCACTTT.

The chain has TRBV19 and TRBJ1-1; no firm D call. V was cut by 4 bases and J by 2 bases, with 14 bases left in between. The CDR3 totals 15 residues. Germline lookup yields CDR1 LNHDA and CDR2 SQIVND (reference sequence). CDR3 nucleotide sequence: TGTGCCAGTAGTAGTGCGAGACATACCAACACTGAAGCTTTCTTT. This codes for CASSSARHTNTEAFF.

The chain links TRBV27 to TRBJ1-5; no clear D gene. In germline, CDR1 is MNHEY, CDR2 SMNVEV (reference sequence). With 2 bases removed from V and 6 bases from J, the gap between germline ends came to 8 bases. There are 13 residues in the CDR3. CDR3 nucleotide sequence: TGTGCCAGCAGTTTAATGGTGTCTCAGCCCCAGCATTTT. Translating it yields CASSLMVSQPQHF.

The V gene is TRBV5-4, the J gene TRBJ1-1, with D unclear. The germline V gene has CDR1 SGHNT and CDR2 YYREEE (reference sequence). The length of the CDR3 is 14 residues. V was clipped by 6 bases and J by 5 bases, with 17 bases between them. The CDR3 sequence: CASTGFDGRTEAFF. CDR3 nucleotides: TGTGCCAGCACCGGCTTCGACGGGAGGACTGAAGCTTTCTTT.

J is TRBJ1-3 and V is TRBV3-1 (or the pseudogene TRBV3-2), with a tentative D call TRBD1 (6 bases). The CDR3 totals 16 residues. Trimming cost V 0 bases and J 0 bases, with 9 bases left between them. Germline V lookup: CDR1 LGHDT, CDR2 YNNKEL (reference sequence). In nucleotides, the CDR3 is TGTGCCAGCAGCCAAGATCAGGGGTACTCTGGAAACACCATATATTTT. Its translation: CASSQDQGYSGNTIYF.